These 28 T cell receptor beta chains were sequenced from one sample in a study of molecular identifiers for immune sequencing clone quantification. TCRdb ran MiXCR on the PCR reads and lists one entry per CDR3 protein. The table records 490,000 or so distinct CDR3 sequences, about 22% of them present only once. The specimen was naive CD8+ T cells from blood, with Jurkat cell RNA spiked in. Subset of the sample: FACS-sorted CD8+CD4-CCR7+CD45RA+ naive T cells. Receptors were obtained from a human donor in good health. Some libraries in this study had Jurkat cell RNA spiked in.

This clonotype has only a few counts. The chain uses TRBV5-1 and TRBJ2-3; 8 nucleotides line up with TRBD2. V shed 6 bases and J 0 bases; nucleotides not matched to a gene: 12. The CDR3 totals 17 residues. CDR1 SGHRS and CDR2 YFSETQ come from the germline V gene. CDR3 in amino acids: CASTSWDGGASTDTQYF. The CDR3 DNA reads TGCGCCAGCACCTCTTGGGACGGGGGGGCTAGCACAGATACGCAGTATTTT.

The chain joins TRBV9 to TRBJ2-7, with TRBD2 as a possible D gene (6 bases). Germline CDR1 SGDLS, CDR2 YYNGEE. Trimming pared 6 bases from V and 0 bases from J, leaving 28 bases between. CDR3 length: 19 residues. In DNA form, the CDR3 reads TGTGCCAGCACCGCAGCCCGACAGAGCCTCGGGGGACTCTCCTACGAGCAGTACTTC. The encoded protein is CASTAARQSLGGLSYEQYF.

The CDR3 DNA sequence: TGTGCCAGCAGCGAGGACGGTAGCTCCTACAATGAGCAGTTCTTC. Its translation: CASSEDGSSYNEQFF. The chain is built from TRBV7-8 and TRBJ2-1; D is unclear. The germline V and J ends were trimmed by 5 bases and 0 bases, with 11 bases remaining between them. The CDR3 length is 15 residues. Germline lookup yields CDR1 SGHVS and CDR2 FQNEAQ. Drawing the rest from reference TRBV7-8 and TRBJ2-1, the complete variable domain is GAGVSQSPRYKVAKRGQDVALRCDPISGHVSLFWYQQALGQGPEFLTYFQNEAQLDKSGLPSDRFFAERPEGSVSTLKIQRTQQEDSAVYLCASSEDGSSYNEQFFGPGTRLTVL.

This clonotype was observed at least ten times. The CDR3 here is CASSQLTGRTEAFF. The CDR3 DNA sequence: TGCGCCAGCAGCCAACTAACAGGGAGGACTGAAGCTTTCTTT. The chain combines TRBV4-3 with TRBJ1-1; the D gene is possibly TRBD1 (6 bases). This CDR3 has 14 residues. CDR1 LGHNA and CDR2 YSLEER come from the germline V gene. Trimming removed 2 bases from V and 5 bases from J, with 12 bases in between.

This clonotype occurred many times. The CDR3 bases are TGCGCCAGCAGCTTGGCCGCCCAGGACCCCTACGAGCAGTACTTC. Translated, it gives CASSLAAQDPYEQYF. The rearrangement links TRBV5-1 to TRBJ2-7, with D unresolved. Trimming took 0 bases from V and 2 from J, leaving 12 bases between them. This CDR3 comprises 15 residues. The V gene's germline CDR1 is SGHRS and CDR2 YFSETQ.

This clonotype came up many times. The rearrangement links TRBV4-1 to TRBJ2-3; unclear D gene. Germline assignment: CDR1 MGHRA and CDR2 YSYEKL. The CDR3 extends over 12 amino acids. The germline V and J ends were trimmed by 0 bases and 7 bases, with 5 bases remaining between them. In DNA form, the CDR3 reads TGCGCCAGCAGCCAAGATACTAATACGCAGTATTTT. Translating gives CASSQDTNTQYF.

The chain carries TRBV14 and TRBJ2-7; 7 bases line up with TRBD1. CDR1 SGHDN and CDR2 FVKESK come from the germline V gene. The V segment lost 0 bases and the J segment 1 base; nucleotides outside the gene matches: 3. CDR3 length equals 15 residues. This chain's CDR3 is CASSQETGASYEQYF. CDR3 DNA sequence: TGTGCCAGCAGCCAAGAAACAGGGGCGTCCTACGAGCAGTACTTC.

The CDR3 nucleotides read TGCAGTGCTAGAGATGAGCGGGGTGGGGGGGAGAAACTGTTTTTT. Its protein is CSARDERGGGEKLFF. J is TRBJ1-4 and V is TRBV20-1; D is perhaps TRBD1 (5 bases). The germline CDR1 and CDR2 sequences are DFQATT and SNEGSKA (reference sequence). V gave up 0 bases and J gave up 11 bases, with 19 bases separating them. The CDR3 has 15 amino acids.

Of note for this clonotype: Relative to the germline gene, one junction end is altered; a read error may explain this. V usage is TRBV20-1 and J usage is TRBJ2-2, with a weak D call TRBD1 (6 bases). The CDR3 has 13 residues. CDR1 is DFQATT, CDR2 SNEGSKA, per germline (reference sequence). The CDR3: CSAQRGNAGELFF. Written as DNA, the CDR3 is TGCAGTGCTCAGAGGGGGAACGCCGGGGAGCTGTTTTTT.

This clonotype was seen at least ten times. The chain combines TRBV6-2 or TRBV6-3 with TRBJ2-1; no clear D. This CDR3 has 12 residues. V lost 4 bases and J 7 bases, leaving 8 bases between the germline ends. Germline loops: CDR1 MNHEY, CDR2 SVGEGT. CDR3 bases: TGTGCCAGCAGTTCTTTATGGAATGAGCAGTTCTTC. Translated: CASSSLWNEQFF.

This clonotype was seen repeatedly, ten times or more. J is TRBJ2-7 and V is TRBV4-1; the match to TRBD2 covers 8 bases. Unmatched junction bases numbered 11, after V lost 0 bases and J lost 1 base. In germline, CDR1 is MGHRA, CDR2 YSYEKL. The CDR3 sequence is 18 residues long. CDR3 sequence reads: CASSQEPARGGLSYEQYF. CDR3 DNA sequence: TGCGCCAGCAGCCAAGAACCCGCACGGGGGGGCCTGTCCTACGAGCAGTACTTC.

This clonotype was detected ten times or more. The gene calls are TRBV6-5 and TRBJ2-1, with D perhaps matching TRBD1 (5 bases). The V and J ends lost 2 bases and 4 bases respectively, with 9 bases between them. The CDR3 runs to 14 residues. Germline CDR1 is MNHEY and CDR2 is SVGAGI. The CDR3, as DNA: TGTGCCAGCAGTTACGGGTCAGGGTACAATGAGCAGTTCTTC. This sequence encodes CASSYGSGYNEQFF.

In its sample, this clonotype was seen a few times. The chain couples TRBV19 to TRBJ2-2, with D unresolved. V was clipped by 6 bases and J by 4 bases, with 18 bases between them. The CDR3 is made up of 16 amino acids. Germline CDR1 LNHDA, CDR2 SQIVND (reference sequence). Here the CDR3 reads CASRAIIWGSTGELFF. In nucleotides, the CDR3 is TGTGCCAGTAGAGCCATAATCTGGGGATCCACCGGGGAGCTGTTTTTT.

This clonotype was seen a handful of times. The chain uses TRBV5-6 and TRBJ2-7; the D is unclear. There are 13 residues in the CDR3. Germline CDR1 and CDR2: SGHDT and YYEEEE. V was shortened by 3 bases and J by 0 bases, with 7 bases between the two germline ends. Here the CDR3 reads CASSWTSSYEQYF. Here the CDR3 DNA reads TGTGCCAGCAGCTGGACGAGCTCCTACGAGCAGTACTTC.

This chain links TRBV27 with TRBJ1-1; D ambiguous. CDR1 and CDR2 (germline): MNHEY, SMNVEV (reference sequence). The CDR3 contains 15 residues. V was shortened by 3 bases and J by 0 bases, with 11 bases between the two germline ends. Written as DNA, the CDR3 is TGTGCCAGCAGTTTTAGGGATAGTATGAACACTGAAGCTTTCTTT. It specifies CASSFRDSMNTEAFF.

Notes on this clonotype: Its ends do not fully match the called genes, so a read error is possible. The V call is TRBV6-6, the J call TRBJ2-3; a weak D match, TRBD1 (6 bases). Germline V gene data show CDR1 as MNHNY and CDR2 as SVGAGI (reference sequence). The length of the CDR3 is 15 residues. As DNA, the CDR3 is TGTGCCAGCAGTTACACTTGGGGACAAACAGATACGCGGTATTTT. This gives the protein CASSYTWGQTDTRYF.

The CDR3 loop is CSARSRTAPGDSYSNQPQHF. The CDR3 region has the DNA TGCAGTGCCAGATCTCGGACCGCACCGGGTGACAGTTATAGCAATCAGCCCCAGCATTTT. This chain connects TRBV20-1 to TRBJ1-5; perhaps TRBD1 as D (5 bases). The V end lost 6 bases, the J end lost 0 bases, and 30 bases lay between the germline ends. From germline, CDR1 is DFQATT and CDR2 SNEGSKA (reference sequence). This CDR3 region has 20 residues.

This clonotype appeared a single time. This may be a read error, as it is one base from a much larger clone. This chain's CDR3 is CASSHRIPETQYF. DNA for the CDR3: TGTGCCAGCAGCCACCGTATCCCAGAGACCCAGTACTTC. The chain carries TRBV7-9 and TRBJ2-5; D unclear. The CDR3 consists of 13 residues. Germline V CDR1 and CDR2: SEHNR, FQNEAQ (reference sequence). V gave up 5 bases and J gave up 4 bases, with 11 bases separating them.

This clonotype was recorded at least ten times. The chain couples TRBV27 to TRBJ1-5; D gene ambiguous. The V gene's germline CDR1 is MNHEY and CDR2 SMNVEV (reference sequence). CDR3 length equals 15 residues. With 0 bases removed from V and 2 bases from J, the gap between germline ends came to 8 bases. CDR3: CASSLSIQRNQPQHF. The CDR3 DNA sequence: TGTGCCAGCAGTTTATCTATACAGCGCAATCAGCCCCAGCATTTT.

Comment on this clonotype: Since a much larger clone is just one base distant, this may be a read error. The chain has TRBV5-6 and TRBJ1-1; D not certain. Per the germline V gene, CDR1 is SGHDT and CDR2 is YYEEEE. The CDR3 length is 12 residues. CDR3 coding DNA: TGTGCCGGCAGCTTCGGAATGAACAAAGCTTTCTTT. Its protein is CAGSFGMNKAFF. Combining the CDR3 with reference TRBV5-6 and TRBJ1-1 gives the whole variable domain DAGVTQSPTHLIKTRGQQVTLRCSPKSGHDTVSWYQQALGQGPQFIFQYYEEEERQRGNFPDRFSGHQFPNYSSELNVNALLLGDSALYLCAGSFGMNKAFFGQGTRLTVV.

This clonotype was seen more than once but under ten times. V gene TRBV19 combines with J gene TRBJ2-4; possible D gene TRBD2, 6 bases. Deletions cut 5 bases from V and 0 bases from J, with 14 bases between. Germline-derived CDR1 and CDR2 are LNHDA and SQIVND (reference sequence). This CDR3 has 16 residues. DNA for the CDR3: TGTGCCAGTAGTCCAACTAGCAGAAGAGCCAAAAACATTCAGTACTTC. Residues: CASSPTSRRAKNIQYF.

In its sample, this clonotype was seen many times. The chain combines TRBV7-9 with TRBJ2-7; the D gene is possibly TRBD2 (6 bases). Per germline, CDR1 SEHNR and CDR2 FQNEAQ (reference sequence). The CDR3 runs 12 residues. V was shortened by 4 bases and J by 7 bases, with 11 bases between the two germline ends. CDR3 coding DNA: TGTGCCAGCAGCTCGGGACTCCTAGAGCAGTACTTC. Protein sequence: CASSSGLLEQYF.

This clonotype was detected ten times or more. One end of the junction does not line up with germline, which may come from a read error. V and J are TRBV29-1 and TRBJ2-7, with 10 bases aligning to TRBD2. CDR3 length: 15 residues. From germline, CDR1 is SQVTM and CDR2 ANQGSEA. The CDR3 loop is CSIETGTSEPYEQYF. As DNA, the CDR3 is TGCAGCATTGAAACCGGGACTAGCGAGCCCTACGAGCAGTACTTC.

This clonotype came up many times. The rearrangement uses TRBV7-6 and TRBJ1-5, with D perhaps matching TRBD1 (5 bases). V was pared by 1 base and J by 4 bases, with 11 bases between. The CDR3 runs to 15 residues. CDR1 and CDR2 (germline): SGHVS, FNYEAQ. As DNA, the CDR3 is TGTGCCAGCAGCTTAGGGGGTTGGGGGAATCAGCCCCAGCATTTT. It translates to CASSLGGWGNQPQHF.

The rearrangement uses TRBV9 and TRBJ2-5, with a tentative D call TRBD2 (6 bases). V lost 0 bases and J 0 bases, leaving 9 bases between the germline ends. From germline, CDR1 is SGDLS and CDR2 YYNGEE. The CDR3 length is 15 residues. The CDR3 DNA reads TGTGCCAGCAGCGTAGGTGGCGGGAACCAAGAGACCCAGTACTTC. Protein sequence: CASSVGGGNQETQYF.

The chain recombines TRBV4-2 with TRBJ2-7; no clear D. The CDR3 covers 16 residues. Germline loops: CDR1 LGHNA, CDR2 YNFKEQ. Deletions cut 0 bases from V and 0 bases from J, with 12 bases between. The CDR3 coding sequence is TGTGCCAGCAGCCAAGAACGAGAGACAACCTCCTACGAGCAGTACTTC. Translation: CASSQERETTSYEQYF.

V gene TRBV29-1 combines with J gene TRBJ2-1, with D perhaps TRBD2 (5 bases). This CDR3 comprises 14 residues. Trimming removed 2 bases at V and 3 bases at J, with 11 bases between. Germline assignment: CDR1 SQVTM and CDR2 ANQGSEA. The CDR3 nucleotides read TGCAGCGTTGAATCGGGGAATAACTACAATGAGCAGTTCTTC. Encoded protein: CSVESGNNYNEQFF.

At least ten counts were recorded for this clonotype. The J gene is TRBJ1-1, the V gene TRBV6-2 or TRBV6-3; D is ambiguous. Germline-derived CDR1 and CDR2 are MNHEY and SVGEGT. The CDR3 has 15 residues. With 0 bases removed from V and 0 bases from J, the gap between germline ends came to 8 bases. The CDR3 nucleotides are TGTGCCAGCAGTTACTCTGGGGAAGTGAACACTGAAGCTTTCTTT. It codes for CASSYSGEVNTEAFF.